The 11 T cell receptor beta chains below come from one sample, sequenced in a study of blood T cells in healthy people across ages (dated by TCRdb to between 2015 and 2017). Preparation of the library involved 5' RACE. TCRdb records Illumina HiSeq 2500 as the sequencer. The second PCR ran for roughly 7 to 12 cycles and used a J-beta primer mix along with a sample-barcoded 5' primer. TCRdb took the public reads, trimmed them with fastp at Q25, ran MiXCR for clone calling and kept in-frame beta chains. One record per CDR3 amino acid sequence lists the most common genes and DNA. This sample is represented by 650,000 to 1,000,000 distinct CDR3 sequences; about 37% of them were singletons. 10% to 15% of the sample lies in the top ten. Sample: blood. These TCRs come from a man between 18 and 29 years old in good health.

This clonotype was observed a handful of times. This chain uses TRBV7-2 with TRBJ2-7; D uncertain. V lost 0 bases and J lost 6, with 15 bases in between. The length of the CDR3 is 15 residues. CDR1 and CDR2 (germline): SGHTA, FQGNSA. CDR3 in amino acids: CASSLAGRYYAEQYF. CDR3 nucleotide sequence: TGTGCCAGCAGCTTAGCGGGCAGATACTATGCCGAGCAGTACTTC.

The gene calls are TRBV6-2 or TRBV6-3 and TRBJ1-1; D not certain. Germline CDR1 and CDR2: MNHEY and SVGEGT. V lost 3 bases to trimming and J lost 3 bases, with 11 bases between them. CDR3 length: 14 amino acids. The CDR3 DNA reads TGTGCCAGCAGTTATAGGCAGTACTACACTGAAGCTTTCTTT. The encoded protein is CASSYRQYYTEAFF.

The chain uses TRBV20-1 and TRBJ1-3; D remains unclear. The germline V and J ends were trimmed by 0 bases and 2 bases, with 11 bases remaining between them. The CDR3 consists of 15 residues. CDR1 and CDR2 (germline): DFQATT, SNEGSKA (reference sequence). The CDR3 nucleotides read TGCAGTGCTAGAGAGGGAGGTTCACCTGGAAACACCATATATTTT. It encodes CSAREGGSPGNTIYF.

V gene TRBV6-2 or TRBV6-3 combines with J gene TRBJ2-5; TRBD1 or TRBD2 may be the D gene (5 bases each). The V gene lost 11 bases and the J gene lost 4 bases, with 20 bases spanning the gap. In germline, CDR1 is MNHEY, CDR2 SVGEGT. There are 14 residues in the CDR3. This chain's CDR3 is CAENTGRGRETQYF. CDR3 nucleotide sequence: TGTGCCGAAAATACAGGTCGGGGTCGAGAGACCCAGTACTTC.

In its sample, this clonotype was seen many times. The chain is built from TRBV7-3 and TRBJ2-3, with 7 positions matching TRBD2. The CDR3 covers 15 residues. CDR1 and CDR2 from the germline V gene are SGHTA and FQGTGA. V was pared by 4 bases and J by 5 bases, with 9 bases of the junction left unmatched. The CDR3 region is CASSSTSRGKDTQYF. CDR3 DNA sequence: TGTGCCAGCAGCTCGACTAGCCGCGGGAAAGATACGCAGTATTTT.

This chain connects TRBV20-1 to TRBJ1-4, with a tentative D call TRBD1 (5 bases). Trimming took off 5 bases at V and 8 bases at J, with 21 bases between the two ends. The CDR3 has 15 amino acids. Germline values: CDR1 DFQATT, CDR2 SNEGSKA (reference sequence). CDR3 protein: CSAPDRGAGSEKLFF. The CDR3 region has the DNA TGCAGTGCTCCGGACCGCGGGGCAGGGAGCGAAAAACTGTTTTTT.

This clonotype has only a few counts. The V call is TRBV11-2, the J call TRBJ1-2; 7 nucleotides align to TRBD1. V gave up 6 bases and J gave up 1 base; unmatched junction bases: 11. The CDR3 spans 16 residues. Germline V lookup: CDR1 SGHAT, CDR2 FQNNGV. The DNA of the CDR3 is TGTGCCAGCAGACGAGAGGGGGCCACCGATAACTATGGCTACACCTTC. It codes for CASRREGATDNYGYTF.

This clonotype occurred a few times. This chain joins TRBV5-1 and TRBJ2-2; 9 bases map to TRBD2. This CDR3 comprises 17 residues. V lost 3 bases and J lost 0; bases outside the gene matches: 6. Germline V CDR1 and CDR2: SGHRS, YFSETQ. The CDR3 spells CASSSERGASNTGELFF. CDR3 DNA: TGCGCCAGCAGCTCGGAGCGGGGGGCTTCGAACACCGGGGAGCTGTTTTTT.

This clonotype was counted only a few times. V is TRBV20-1 and J is TRBJ1-2, with 9 bases that match TRBD1. CDR3 length: 11 residues. V lost 6 bases and J lost 6; bases outside the gene matches: 2. Germline V lookup: CDR1 DFQATT, CDR2 SNEGSKA (reference sequence). The DNA of the CDR3 is TGCAGTGCCAGGACAGGGGATGGCTACACCTTC. Protein product: CSARTGDGYTF.

V and J are TRBV20-1 and TRBJ2-1; D not certain. The CDR3 spans 11 residues. V was clipped by 3 bases and J by 6 bases, with 6 bases between them. Germline CDR1 reads DFQATT; CDR2 reads SNEGSKA (reference sequence). CDR3: CSASRPNEQFF. The CDR3 region has the DNA TGCAGTGCTAGTCGTCCCAATGAGCAGTTCTTC.

The CDR3 region has the DNA TGCGCCAGCAGCCAAGATAGGGAGAGCTCCTACGAGCAGTACTTC. Its translation: CASSQDRESSYEQYF. The chain is built from TRBV4-3 and TRBJ2-7; D possibly corresponds to TRBD2 (5 bases). Trimming took off 0 bases at V and 0 bases at J, with 9 bases between the two ends. The CDR3 has 15 amino acids. Germline V CDR1 and CDR2: LGHNA, YSLEER.